Sequencing of this TCR beta chain was carried out in a study of T cell clones after liver transplantation. Background on the study: In this trial, immunosuppression withdrawal was attempted within 2 years of liver transplant. TCRbeta sequencing after a pre-transplant mixed lymphocyte reaction identified graft-donor-reactive clones, later tracked in post-transplant blood. Until 12-24 months post-transplant, subjects got standard immunosuppression and no induction.

J was trimmed by 5 bases and V by 6 bases; bases with no gene match: 10. CDR1 is SQVTM, CDR2 ANQGSEA, per germline. This CDR3 comprises 13 residues. Study observations and caveats: In 5 of 8 subjects, circulating graft-donor-reactive CD4 TCRbeta sequences fell significantly after transplant.

Notes on this clone: What it recognizes is unknown.

Profiled with immunoSEQ multiplex PCR; TCRdb holds only in-frame clones, not every one. The sample lists 68,000 or so clones, 80% to 95% occurring once. The sequences come from CD4+ T cells from blood, collected approximately 25 months after liver transplant. This TCR came from a human patient who received a liver transplant. Part of the T cell pool may stem from the graft donor. The chain is built from TRBV29-1 and TRBJ2-7; 7 bases align to TRBD1. DNA of the CDR3: TGCAGCGTCAGTGGGCAGGGGGTCCACGAGCAGTACTTC. Its protein is CSVSGQGVHEQYF.